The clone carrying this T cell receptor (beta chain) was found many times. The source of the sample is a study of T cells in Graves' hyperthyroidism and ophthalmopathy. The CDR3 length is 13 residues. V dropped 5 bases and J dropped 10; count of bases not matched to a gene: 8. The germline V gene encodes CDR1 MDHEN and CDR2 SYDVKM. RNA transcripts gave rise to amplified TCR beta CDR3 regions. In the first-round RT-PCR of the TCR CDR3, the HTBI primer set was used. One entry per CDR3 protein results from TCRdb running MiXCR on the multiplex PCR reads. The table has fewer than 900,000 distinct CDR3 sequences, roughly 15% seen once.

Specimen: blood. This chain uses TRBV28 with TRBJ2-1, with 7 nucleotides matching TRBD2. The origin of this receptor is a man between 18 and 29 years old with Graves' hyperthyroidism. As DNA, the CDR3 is TGTGCCAGCAGTACCGGGACTAACATAGAGCAGTTCTTC. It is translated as CASSTGTNIEQFF.